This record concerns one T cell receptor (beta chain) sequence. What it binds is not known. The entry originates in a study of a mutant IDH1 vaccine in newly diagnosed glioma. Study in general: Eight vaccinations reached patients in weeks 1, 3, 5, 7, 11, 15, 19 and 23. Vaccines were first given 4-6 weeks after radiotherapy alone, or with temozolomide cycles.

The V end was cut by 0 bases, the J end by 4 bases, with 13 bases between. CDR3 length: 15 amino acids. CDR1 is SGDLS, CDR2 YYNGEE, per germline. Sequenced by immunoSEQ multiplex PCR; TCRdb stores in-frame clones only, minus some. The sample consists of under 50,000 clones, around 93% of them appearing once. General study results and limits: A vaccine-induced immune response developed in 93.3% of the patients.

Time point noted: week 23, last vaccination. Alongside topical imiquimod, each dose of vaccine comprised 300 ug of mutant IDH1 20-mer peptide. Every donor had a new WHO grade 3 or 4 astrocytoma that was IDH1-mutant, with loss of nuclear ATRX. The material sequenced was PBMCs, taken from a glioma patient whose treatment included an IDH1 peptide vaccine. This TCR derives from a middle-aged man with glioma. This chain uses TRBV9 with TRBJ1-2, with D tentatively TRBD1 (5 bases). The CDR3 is CASSVEPGHGYGYTF. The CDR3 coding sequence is TGTGCCAGCAGCGTAGAGCCAGGGCATGGCTATGGCTACACCTTC.